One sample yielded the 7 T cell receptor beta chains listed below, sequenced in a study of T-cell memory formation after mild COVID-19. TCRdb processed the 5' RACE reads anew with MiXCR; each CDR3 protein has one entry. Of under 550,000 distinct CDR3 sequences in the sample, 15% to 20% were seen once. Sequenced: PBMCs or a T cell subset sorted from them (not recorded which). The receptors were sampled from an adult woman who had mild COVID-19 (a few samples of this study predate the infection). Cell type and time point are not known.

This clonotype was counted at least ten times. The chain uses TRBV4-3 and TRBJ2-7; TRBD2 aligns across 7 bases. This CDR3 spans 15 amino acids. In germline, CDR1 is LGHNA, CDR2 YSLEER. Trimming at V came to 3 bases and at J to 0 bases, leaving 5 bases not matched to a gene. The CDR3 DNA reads TGCGCCAGCAGCCAGAAATGGGGGGGCTCCTACGAGCAGTACTTC. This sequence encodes CASSQKWGGSYEQYF.

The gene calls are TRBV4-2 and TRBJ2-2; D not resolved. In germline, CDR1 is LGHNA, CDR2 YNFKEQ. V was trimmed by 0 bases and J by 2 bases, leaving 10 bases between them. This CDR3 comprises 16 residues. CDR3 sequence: CASSQDFGTNTGELFF. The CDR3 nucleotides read TGTGCCAGCAGCCAAGATTTTGGAACTAACACCGGGGAGCTGTTTTTT.

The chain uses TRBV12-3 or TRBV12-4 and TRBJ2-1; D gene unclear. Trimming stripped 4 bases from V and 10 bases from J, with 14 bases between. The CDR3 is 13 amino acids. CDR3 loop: CASSYLLGQEQFF. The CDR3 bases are TGTGCCAGCAGTTACCTTCTAGGGCAAGAGCAGTTCTTC.

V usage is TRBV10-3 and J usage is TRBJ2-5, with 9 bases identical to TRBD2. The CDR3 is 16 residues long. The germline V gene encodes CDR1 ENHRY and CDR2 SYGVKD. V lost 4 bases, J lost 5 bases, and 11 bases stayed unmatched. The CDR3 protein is CAISGVRRGGAETQYF. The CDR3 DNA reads TGTGCCATCAGTGGTGTGCGGCGGGGGGGTGCCGAGACCCAGTACTTC.

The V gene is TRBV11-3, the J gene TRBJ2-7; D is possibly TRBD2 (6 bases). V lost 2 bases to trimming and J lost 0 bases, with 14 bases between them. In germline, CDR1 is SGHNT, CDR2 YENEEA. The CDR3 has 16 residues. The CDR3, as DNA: TGTGCCAGCAGCTTATTCGGGCGGGGAAGCTCCTACGAGCAGTACTTC. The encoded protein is CASSLFGRGSSYEQYF.

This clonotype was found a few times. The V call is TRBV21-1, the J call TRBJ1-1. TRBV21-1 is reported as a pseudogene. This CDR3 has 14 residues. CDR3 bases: TGTGCCAGCAGCAGTTACGACTTGAACACTGAAGCTTTCTTT. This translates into CASSSYDLNTEAFF.

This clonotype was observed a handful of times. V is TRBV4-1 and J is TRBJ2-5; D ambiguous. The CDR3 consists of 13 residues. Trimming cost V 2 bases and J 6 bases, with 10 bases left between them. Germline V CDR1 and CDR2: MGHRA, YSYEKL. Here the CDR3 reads CASSQPLGQTQYF. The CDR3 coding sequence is TGCGCCAGCAGCCAACCCCTCGGTCAGACCCAGTACTTC.